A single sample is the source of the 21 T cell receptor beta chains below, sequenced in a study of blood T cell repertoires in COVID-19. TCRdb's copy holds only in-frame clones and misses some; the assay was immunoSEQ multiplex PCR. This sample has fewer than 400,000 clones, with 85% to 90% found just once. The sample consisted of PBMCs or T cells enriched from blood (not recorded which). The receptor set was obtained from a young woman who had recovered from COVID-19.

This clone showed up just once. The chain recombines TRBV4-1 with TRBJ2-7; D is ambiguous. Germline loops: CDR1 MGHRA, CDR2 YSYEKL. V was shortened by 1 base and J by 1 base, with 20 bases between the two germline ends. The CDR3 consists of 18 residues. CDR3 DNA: TGCGCCAGCAGCCAAGCGGTTACTATGAATACGCGGTCCTACGAGCAGTACTTC. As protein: CASSQAVTMNTRSYEQYF.

The DNA of the CDR3 is TGCAGCGTTGGACGGACTCAAGAGACCCAGTACTTC. Its translation: CSVGRTQETQYF. The V gene is TRBV29-1, the J gene TRBJ2-5; TRBD2 is a possible D gene (5 bases). Trimming stripped 4 bases from V and 2 bases from J, with 8 bases between. The germline V gene encodes CDR1 SQVTM and CDR2 ANQGSEA. The CDR3 contains 12 residues.

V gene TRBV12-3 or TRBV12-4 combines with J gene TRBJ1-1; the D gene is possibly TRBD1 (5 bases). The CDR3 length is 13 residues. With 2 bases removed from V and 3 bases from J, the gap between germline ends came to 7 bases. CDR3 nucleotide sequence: TGTGCCAGCAGTTTACCAGGGCACACTGAAGCTTTCTTT. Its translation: CASSLPGHTEAFF.

The CDR3 bases are TGTGCTAGTGGTTTGGCGACAGGGTTAAGCACCGGGGAGCTGTTTTTT. The encoded protein is CASGLATGLSTGELFF. This sequence joins TRBV12-5 and TRBJ2-2, with TRBD1 identical over 7 bases. V lost 1 base, J lost 4 bases, and 6 bases stayed unmatched. This CDR3 has 16 amino acids. Germline loops: CDR1 LGHNT, CDR2 FRNRAP.

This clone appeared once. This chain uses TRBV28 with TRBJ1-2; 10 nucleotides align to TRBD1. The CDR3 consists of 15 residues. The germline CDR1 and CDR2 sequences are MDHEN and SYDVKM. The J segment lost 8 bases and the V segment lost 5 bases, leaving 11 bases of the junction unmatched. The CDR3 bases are TGTGCCAGCAGTCCCTCCGACAGGGGGCCTGGGGGCTACACCTTC. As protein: CASSPSDRGPGGYTF.

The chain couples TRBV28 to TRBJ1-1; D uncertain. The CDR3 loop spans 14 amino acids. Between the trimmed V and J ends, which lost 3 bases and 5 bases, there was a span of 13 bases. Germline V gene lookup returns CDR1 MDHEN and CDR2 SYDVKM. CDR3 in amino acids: CASSFRGLSTEAFF. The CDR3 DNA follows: TGTGCCAGCAGTTTCAGAGGGCTGAGTACTGAAGCTTTCTTT.

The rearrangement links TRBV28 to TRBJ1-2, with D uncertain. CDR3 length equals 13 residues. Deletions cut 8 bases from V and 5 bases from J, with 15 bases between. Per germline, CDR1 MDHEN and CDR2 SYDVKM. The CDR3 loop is CASCISRSYGYTF. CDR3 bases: TGTGCCAGCTGCATATCCAGGTCATATGGCTACACCTTC.

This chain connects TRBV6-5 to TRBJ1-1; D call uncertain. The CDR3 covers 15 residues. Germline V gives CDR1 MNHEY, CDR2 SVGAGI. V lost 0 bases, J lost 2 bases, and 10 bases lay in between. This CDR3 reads CASSYSITRNTEAFF. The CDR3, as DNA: TGTGCCAGCAGTTACTCGATCACACGCAACACTGAAGCTTTCTTT.

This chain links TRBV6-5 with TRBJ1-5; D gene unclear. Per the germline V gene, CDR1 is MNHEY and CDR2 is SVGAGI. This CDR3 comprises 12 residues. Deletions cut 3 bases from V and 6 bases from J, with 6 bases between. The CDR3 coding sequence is TGTGCCAGCAGTTATCGGGTTCAGCCCCAGCATTTT. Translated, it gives CASSYRVQPQHF.

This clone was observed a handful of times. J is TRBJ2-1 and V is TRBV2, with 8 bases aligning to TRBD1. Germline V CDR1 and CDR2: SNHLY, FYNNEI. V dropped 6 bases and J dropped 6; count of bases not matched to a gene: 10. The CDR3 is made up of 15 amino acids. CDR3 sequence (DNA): TGTGCCAGCAGAACCGACAGGGGCACCCTCAATGAGCAGTTCTTC. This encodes CASRTDRGTLNEQFF.

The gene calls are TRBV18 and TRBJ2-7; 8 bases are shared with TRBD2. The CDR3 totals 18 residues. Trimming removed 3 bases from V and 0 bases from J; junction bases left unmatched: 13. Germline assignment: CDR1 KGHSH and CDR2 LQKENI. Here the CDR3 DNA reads TGTGCCAGCTCACCGCTTCCAGCGGGAGCCCCTAACTCCTACGAGCAGTACTTC. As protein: CASSPLPAGAPNSYEQYF. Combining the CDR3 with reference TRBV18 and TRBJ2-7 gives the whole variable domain NAGVMQNPRHLVRRRGQEARLRCSPMKGHSHVYWYRQLPEEGLKFMVYLQKENIIDESGMPKERFSAEFPKEGPSILRIQQVVRGDSAAYFCASSPLPAGAPNSYEQYFGPGTRLTVT.

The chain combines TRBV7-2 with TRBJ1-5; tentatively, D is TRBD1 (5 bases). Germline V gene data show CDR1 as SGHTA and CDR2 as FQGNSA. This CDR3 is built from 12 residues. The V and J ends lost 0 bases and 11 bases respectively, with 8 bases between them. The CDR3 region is CASSLAGRAQHF. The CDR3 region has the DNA TGTGCCAGCAGCTTAGCGGGCAGGGCCCAGCATTTT. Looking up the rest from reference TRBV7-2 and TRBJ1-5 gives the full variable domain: GAGVSQSPSNKVTEKGKDVELRCDPISGHTALYWYRQSLGQGLEFLIYFQGNSAPDKSGLPSDRFSAERTGGSVSTLTIQRTQQEDSAVYLCASSLAGRAQHFGDGTRLSIL.

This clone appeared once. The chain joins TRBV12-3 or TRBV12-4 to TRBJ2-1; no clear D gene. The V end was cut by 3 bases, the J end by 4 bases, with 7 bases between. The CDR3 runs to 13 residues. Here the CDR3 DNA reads TGTGCCAGCAGTTTCGGTGCATACAATGAGCAGTTCTTC. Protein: CASSFGAYNEQFF.

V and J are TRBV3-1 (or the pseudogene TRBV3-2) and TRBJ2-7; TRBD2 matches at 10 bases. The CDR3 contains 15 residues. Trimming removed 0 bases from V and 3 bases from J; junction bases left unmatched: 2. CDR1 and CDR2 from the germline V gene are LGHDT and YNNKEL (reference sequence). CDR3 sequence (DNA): TGTGCCAGCAGCCAAGAAGCTAGCGGGGGCTACGAGCAGTACTTC. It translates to CASSQEASGGYEQYF.

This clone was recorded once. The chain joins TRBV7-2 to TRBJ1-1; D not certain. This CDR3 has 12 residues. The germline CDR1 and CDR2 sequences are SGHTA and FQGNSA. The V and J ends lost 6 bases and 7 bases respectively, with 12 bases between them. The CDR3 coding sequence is TGTGCCAGCAGTCATAACTTCCGTGAAGCTTTCTTT. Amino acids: CASSHNFREAFF. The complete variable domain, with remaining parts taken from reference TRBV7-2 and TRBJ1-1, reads GAGVSQSPSNKVTEKGKDVELRCDPISGHTALYWYRQSLGQGLEFLIYFQGNSAPDKSGLPSDRFSAERTGGSVSTLTIQRTQQEDSAVYLCASSHNFREAFFGQGTRLTVV.

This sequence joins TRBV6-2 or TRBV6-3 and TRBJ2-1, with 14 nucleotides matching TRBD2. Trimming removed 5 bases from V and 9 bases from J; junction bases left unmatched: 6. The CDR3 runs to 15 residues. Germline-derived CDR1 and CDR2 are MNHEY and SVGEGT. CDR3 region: CASSGLAGGIGEQFF. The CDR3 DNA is TGTGCCAGCAGTGGACTAGCGGGGGGTATCGGTGAGCAGTTCTTC.

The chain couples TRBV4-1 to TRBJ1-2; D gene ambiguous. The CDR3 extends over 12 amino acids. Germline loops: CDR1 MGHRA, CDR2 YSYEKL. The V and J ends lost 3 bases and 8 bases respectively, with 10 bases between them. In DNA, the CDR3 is TGCGCCAGCAGCCACGGGGATTTAGGCTACACCTTC. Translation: CASSHGDLGYTF.

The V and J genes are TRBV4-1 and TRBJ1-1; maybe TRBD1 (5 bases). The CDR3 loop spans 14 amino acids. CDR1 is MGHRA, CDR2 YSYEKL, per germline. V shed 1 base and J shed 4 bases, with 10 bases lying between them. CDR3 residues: CASSQAGRATEAFF. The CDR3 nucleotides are TGCGCCAGCAGCCAAGCTGGCAGGGCCACTGAAGCTTTCTTT.

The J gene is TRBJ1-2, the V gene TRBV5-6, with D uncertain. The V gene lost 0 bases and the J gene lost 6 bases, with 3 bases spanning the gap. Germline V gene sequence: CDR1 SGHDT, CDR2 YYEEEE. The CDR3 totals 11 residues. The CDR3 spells CASSLADGYTF. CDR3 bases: TGTGCCAGCAGCTTGGCTGATGGCTACACCTTC.

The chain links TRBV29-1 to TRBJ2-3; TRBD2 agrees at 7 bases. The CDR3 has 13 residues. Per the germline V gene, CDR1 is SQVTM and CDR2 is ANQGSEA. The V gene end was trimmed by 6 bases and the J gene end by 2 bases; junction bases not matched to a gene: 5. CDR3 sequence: CSVGGQYTDTQYF. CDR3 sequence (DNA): TGCAGCGTGGGAGGGCAGTACACAGATACGCAGTATTTT.

The CDR3 loop is CASTKGVNYGYTF. CDR3 nucleotide sequence: TGTGCCAGCACGAAGGGGGTCAACTATGGCTACACCTTC. The J gene is TRBJ1-2, the V gene TRBV7-9, with D maybe TRBD1 (6 bases). Trimming pared 7 bases from V and 2 bases from J, leaving 11 bases between. Germline lookup yields CDR1 SEHNR and CDR2 FQNEAQ (reference sequence). The CDR3 is 13 amino acids.